This is a list of T cell receptor beta chains from one sample in a study of cytomegalovirus exposure and HLA in healthy donors. Sequencing used immunoSEQ multiplex PCR; TCRdb keeps in-frame clones, though not all of them. The table lists around 190,000 clones, about 84% of them singletons. The sample taken for sequencing was PBMCs. These receptors originate from a woman aged 18-35 years in good health and CMV-seronegative. Both conserved end residues are part of each CDR3. A D gene is named only where the DNA matches it firmly. Only some rows state a clone size, as once, few, many or a class for expanded clones.

abundance,j_gene,d_gene,v_gene,CDR3aa,CDR3nt
-,TRBJ2-2,TRBD1,TRBV10-1,CASSESTGPTGELFF,TGCGCCAGCAGTGAGTCGACAGGGCCCACCGGGGAGCTGTTTTTT
-,TRBJ2-1,-,TRBV15,CATSRDITSLLTVRNTGEQFF,TGTGCCACCAGCAGAGATATTACTAGTTTATTGACGGTGCGAAATACGGGTGAGCAGTTCTTC
many,TRBJ1-4,-,TRBV9,CASSSNQGFNEKLFF,TGTGCCAGCAGCTCAAACCAGGGGTTTAATGAAAAACTGTTTTTT
-,TRBJ1-2,-,TRBV6-5,CASSYSWGGYGYTF,TGTGCCAGCAGTTACTCGTGGGGCGGCTATGGCTACACCTTC
-,TRBJ1-2,-,TRBV18,CASSPRFGRHNLYGYTF,TGTGCCAGCTCACCACGGTTCGGCAGGCATAACCTCTATGGCTACACCTTC
-,TRBJ2-5,-,TRBV10-3,CAISVRGLIGETQYF,TGTGCCATCAGTGTTCGCGGGCTCATAGGTGAGACCCAGTACTTC
once,TRBJ2-1,TRBD1,TRBV7-9,CASSTRDKRQGSMGEQFF,TGTGCCAGCAGCACTAGGGATAAGAGACAGGGATCGATGGGGGAGCAGTTCTTC
few,TRBJ2-7,TRBD2,TRBV7-2,CASSFAGTKSYEQYF,TGTGCCAGCAGCTTTGCCGGGACTAAATCCTACGAGCAGTACTTC
-,TRBJ2-2,TRBD2,TRBV5-4,CASSLGTSGRTGELFF,TGTGCCAGCAGCTTGGGGACTAGCGGGAGGACCGGGGAGCTGTTTTTT
-,TRBJ1-2,TRBD1,TRBV2,CASRVDRDGGYTF,TGTGCCAGCAGAGTCGACAGGGATGGTGGCTACACCTTC
-,TRBJ2-3,TRBD2,TRBV5-1,CASSLQAGGADTQYF,TGCGCCAGCAGCTTGCAAGCGGGGGGGGCGGATACGCAGTATTTT
once,TRBJ2-5,-,TRBV27,CASSLSRYSQETQYF,TGTGCCAGCAGTTTATCTCGCTACAGTCAAGAGACCCAGTACTTC
-,TRBJ1-5,-,TRBV4-1,CASSQTGYQPQHF,TGCGCCAGCAGCCAAACAGGGTACCAGCCCCAGCATTTT
-,TRBJ1-1,TRBD1,TRBV19,CASRGTGVSAFF,TGTGCCAGTAGAGGGACAGGGGTGAGCGCTTTCTTT
-,TRBJ2-1,TRBD2,TRBV5-1,CASSSGGVGPTGYNEQFF,TGCGCCAGCAGCTCCGGGGGGGTCGGCCCCACGGGCTACAATGAGCAGTTCTTC
-,TRBJ1-3,-,TRBV11-3,CASSLGSGAGNTIYF,TGTGCCAGCAGCTTAGGATCAGGGGCCGGAAACACCATATATTTT
-,TRBJ2-7,-,TRBV10-2,CASSEERGYEQYF,TGCGCCAGCAGTGAGGAAAGAGGGTACGAGCAGTACTTC
-,TRBJ1-2,-,TRBV6-1,CASYMALYGYTF,TGTGCCAGCTATATGGCTTTATATGGCTACACCTTC
few,TRBJ1-2,-,TRBV7-3,CASGDRFYTF,TGTGCCAGCGGAGACCGGTTCTACACCTTC
-,TRBJ2-7,-,TRBV18,CASSPTMGGASYEQYF,TGTGCCAGCTCACCAACAATGGGGGGGGCAAGCTACGAGCAGTACTTC
-,TRBJ1-5,-,TRBV11-2,CASSLYSNQPQHF,TGTGCCAGCAGCTTATATAGCAATCAGCCCCAGCATTTT
-,TRBJ1-1,-,TRBV4-1,CASSQDIGEAFF,TGCGCCAGCAGCCAAGATATCGGTGAAGCTTTCTTT
-,TRBJ2-1,-,TRBV5-1,CASRGWSAQDRGEQFF,TGCGCCAGCAGGGGGTGGAGCGCTCAAGATCGGGGTGAGCAGTTCTTC
-,TRBJ1-1,TRBD1,TRBV2,CASSVNQGAGEAFF,TGTGCCAGCAGTGTTAACCAGGGGGCCGGTGAAGCTTTCTTT
-,TRBJ1-3,TRBD1,TRBV11-3,CASSPDGTGDDTIYF,TGTGCCAGCAGCCCGGACGGGACAGGGGATGACACCATATATTTT
-,TRBJ1-1,TRBD1,TRBV5-1,CASSPGQGRTEAFF,TGCGCCAGCAGTCCCGGACAGGGACGGACTGAAGCTTTCTTT
-,TRBJ2-4,TRBD2,TRBV6-5,CASSYSRAGGGNIQYF,TGTGCCAGCAGTTACAGTCGGGCGGGAGGCGGGAACATTCAGTACTTC
-,TRBJ1-1,TRBD1,TRBV5-1,CASSLIDRVNDEAFF,TGCGCCAGCAGCTTGATCGACAGGGTCAACGATGAAGCTTTCTTT
-,TRBJ1-1,-,TRBV5-4,CASSLAGGGVTEAFF,TGTGCCAGCAGCTTGGCCGGGGGAGGGGTCACTGAAGCTTTCTTT
-,TRBJ1-2,-,TRBV2,CASSEARLGANYGYTF,TGTGCCAGCAGTGAAGCGCGTCTAGGCGCTAACTATGGCTACACCTTC
-,TRBJ2-2,-,TRBV5-4,CASSLGGHRGGELFF,TGTGCCAGCAGCTTGGGGGGACACCGCGGCGGGGAGCTGTTTTTT
-,TRBJ2-7,TRBD2,TRBV28,CASNPGGAVHEQYF,TGTGCCAGCAACCCCGGGGGGGCTGTGCACGAGCAGTACTTC
-,TRBJ2-5,TRBD1,TRBV2,CASSSGTGIQETQYF,TGTGCCAGCAGCTCCGGGACAGGGATACAAGAGACCCAGTACTTC
-,TRBJ1-1,-,TRBV7-3,CASSLTPDRLNTEAFF,TGTGCCAGCAGCTTAACCCCGGACAGATTGAACACTGAAGCTTTCTTT
-,TRBJ1-6,TRBD1,TRBV10-3,CAISGEGTGNSPLHF,TGTGCCATCAGTGGAGAGGGGACAGGTAATTCACCCCTCCACTTT
-,TRBJ2-1,TRBD2,TRBV30,CAWSAGRASDEQFF,TGTGCCTGGTCTGCCGGGAGGGCCTCAGATGAGCAGTTCTTC
-,TRBJ2-7,TRBD1,TRBV7-3,CASSSTGTGLDEQYF,TGTGCCAGCAGCTCTACCGGGACAGGTCTTGACGAGCAGTACTTC
-,TRBJ1-1,-,TRBV19,CASSILSDTEAFF,TGTGCCAGTAGTATTCTCTCGGACACTGAAGCTTTCTTT
-,TRBJ2-1,-,TRBV30,CAWTYQGINEQFF,TGTGCCTGGACTTACCAGGGTATTAATGAGCAGTTCTTC
few,TRBJ1-1,-,TRBV9,CASSFELNTEAFF,TGTGCCAGCAGCTTCGAGCTGAACACTGAAGCTTTCTTT
-,TRBJ2-1,TRBD2,TRBV11-3,CASSSPLAGGGNEQFF,TGTGCCAGCAGTTCCCCTCTAGCGGGAGGGGGCAATGAGCAGTTCTTC
-,TRBJ1-2,TRBD1,TRBV18,CASSHTGTGIDYGYTF,TGTGCCAGCTCGCACACCGGGACAGGGATAGACTATGGCTACACCTTC
once,TRBJ2-3,TRBD1,TRBV5-4,CASSLPTHRGLSRDTQYF,TGTGCCAGCAGCTTGCCCACCCACAGGGGATTGAGTAGGGATACGCAGTATTTT